These 13 T cell receptor beta chains were all obtained from the same sample, sequenced in a study of identical twins. A single record per CDR3 protein comes from TCRdb applying MiXCR to the 5' RACE reads. The sample lists just under 650,000 distinct CDR3 sequences, about 7% seen once, with over 1.5% in the top ten. The data were also submitted as part of a second study, on yellow fever vaccine responses in identical twins.

The sequenced sample consisted of PBMCs. These receptors were taken from a woman between 18 and 29 years old in good health.

This rearrangement joins TRBV15 to TRBJ2-1; 13 bases match TRBD2. The CDR3 runs to 16 residues. Per germline, CDR1 LNHNV and CDR2 YYDKDF (reference sequence). V trimming: 3 bases; J trimming: 3 bases; junction bases outside the gene matches: 2. The chain's CDR3 is CATSRGTSGVYNEQFF. The CDR3 DNA follows: TGTGCCACCAGCAGGGGGACTAGCGGGGTCTACAATGAGCAGTTCTTC.

The rearrangement uses TRBV5-3 and TRBJ2-1; TRBD2 matches 7 bases. TRBV5-3 is recorded as an ORF, its role being uncertain. This CDR3 comprises 13 residues. The J segment lost 5 bases and the V segment lost 9 bases, leaving 8 bases of the junction unmatched. The CDR3 DNA is TGTGCCATCGGCCCTGGGGGGGACAATGAGCAGTTCTTC. Translating it yields CAIGPGGDNEQFF.

The table lists this clonotype with a few counts. Germline and junction disagree at one end, which may indicate a read error. The chain links TRBV20-1 to TRBJ1-1; perhaps TRBD1 as D (5 bases). Germline CDR1 reads DFQATT; CDR2 reads SNEGSKA (reference sequence). The CDR3 length is 11 residues. CDR3 DNA sequence: TGCAGTGCTAGAGAGGGGACTCACGCGCCATTT. Its protein is CSAREGTHAPF.

This clonotype was picked up a small number of times. The V gene is TRBV5-1, the J gene TRBJ2-4; TRBD2 is a possible D gene (6 bases). The length of the CDR3 is 14 residues. With 0 bases removed from V and 5 bases from J, the gap between germline ends came to 9 bases. Germline V gene sequence: CDR1 SGHRS, CDR2 YFSETQ. CDR3 DNA: TGCGCCAGCAGCTTGGCTACGGGGGAAAACATTCAGTACTTC. Translating gives CASSLATGENIQYF.

This clonotype was counted between two and nine times. V usage is TRBV5-1 and J usage is TRBJ2-1; TRBD1 might be the D (6 bases). CDR1 is SGHRS, CDR2 YFSETQ, per germline. The V and J ends lost 4 bases and 9 bases respectively, with 20 bases between them. The CDR3 extends over 15 amino acids. As DNA, the CDR3 is TGCGCCAGCAGCCTTAGAATAGGGGACATCGGTGAGCAGTTCTTC. Its translation is CASSLRIGDIGEQFF. The whole variable domain, remainder taken from reference TRBV5-1 and TRBJ2-1, is KAGVTQTPRYLIKTRGQQVTLSCSPISGHRSVSWYQQTPGQGLQFLFEYFSETQRNKGNFPGRFSGRQFSNSRSEMNVSTLELGDSALYLCASSLRIGDIGEQFFGPGTRLTVL.

This sequence joins TRBV4-1 and TRBJ2-2; a weak D match, TRBD1 (6 bases). Looked up from germline, CDR1 is MGHRA and CDR2 is YSYEKL. V lost 0 bases, J lost 4 bases, and 15 bases lay in between. This CDR3 contains 17 residues. Here the CDR3 DNA reads TGCGCCAGCAGCCAAGATTTCGGGACATCGAGCACCGGGGAGCTGTTTTTT. Its translation: CASSQDFGTSSTGELFF.

This chain connects TRBV19 to TRBJ2-6; no reliable D call. Looked up from germline, CDR1 is LNHDA and CDR2 is SQIVND (reference sequence). The germline V and J ends were trimmed by 4 bases and 0 bases, with 4 bases remaining between them. CDR3 length: 14 residues. DNA of the CDR3: TGTGCCAGTAGTACCGGCTCTGGGGCCAACGTCCTGACTTTC. This translates into CASSTGSGANVLTF.

A few counts support this clonotype. The chain joins TRBV6-1 to TRBJ1-2; no clear D. CDR3 length: 10 residues. The germline gives CDR1 MNHNS, CDR2 SASEGT. The germline V and J ends were trimmed by 7 bases and 7 bases, with 7 bases remaining between them. The CDR3 coding sequence is TGTGCCAGCATGCTAGGTGGCTACACCTTC. Protein: CASMLGGYTF.

The V and J genes are TRBV18 and TRBJ2-2, with 7 bases matching TRBD2. V shed 6 bases and J 1 base; nucleotides not matched to a gene: 8. Germline loops: CDR1 KGHSH, CDR2 LQKENI. The CDR3 length is 16 residues. CDR3 in amino acids: CASSPGLPRNTGELFF. The CDR3 DNA follows: TGTGCCAGCTCGCCGGGACTACCACGGAACACCGGGGAGCTGTTTTTT.

This clonotype was detected ten times or more. The chain has TRBV5-1 and TRBJ1-6; no reliable D call. V shed 0 bases and J shed 0 bases, with 7 bases lying between them. Germline CDR1 is SGHRS and CDR2 is YFSETQ. The CDR3 is made up of 16 amino acids. CDR3 residues: CASSLGLGSYNSPLHF. CDR3 nucleotide sequence: TGCGCCAGCAGCTTGGGTCTCGGCTCCTATAATTCACCCCTCCACTTT.

The chain recombines TRBV11-2 with TRBJ1-1; D unresolved. Germline CDR1 is SGHAT and CDR2 is FQNNGV. This CDR3 has 16 amino acids. Between the trimmed V and J ends, which lost 1 base and 0 bases, there was a span of 12 bases. Here the CDR3 reads CASSLGCCELNTEAFF. The CDR3 coding sequence is TGTGCCAGCAGCTTAGGGTGTTGCGAACTGAACACTGAAGCTTTCTTT.

This clonotype appeared many times. This chain connects TRBV5-1 to TRBJ1-5, with a weak D call TRBD1 (5 bases). This CDR3 region has 16 residues. Germline CDR1 is SGHRS and CDR2 is YFSETQ. V was clipped by 0 bases and J by 7 bases, with 17 bases between them. The CDR3 DNA reads as TGCGCCAGCAGCTTGGGGACCGGGACCAGAGAGCAGCCCCAGCATTTT. This gives the protein CASSLGTGTREQPQHF.

This clonotype was counted only a few times. This chain connects TRBV20-1 to TRBJ2-5, with 11 bases fitting TRBD2. CDR3 length equals 19 residues. The ends lost 2 bases at V and 3 bases at J; junction bases unmatched: 17. The germline V gene has CDR1 DFQATT and CDR2 SNEGSKA (reference sequence). The CDR3 region has the DNA TGCAGTGCTAGATCCCTCCCTTGGGCTAGCGGGGGGCTAAAAGAGACCCAGTACTTC. It yields the protein CSARSLPWASGGLKETQYF.